This TCR beta chain stems from a study of beta chain features in type 1 diabetes. Study overall: Age and gender were similar between patients and healthy donors, as were cell yields.

There was one heparinised blood draw per donor, averaging about 116 mL. Study observations and caveats: The study found that naive, central memory and Treg TCRB repertoires appeared more similar in patients than in healthy donors. Among all four CD4+ subsets, Type 1 diabetes patients had TCRB CDR3s that were moderately but significantly shorter.

This clone was observed a few times. Antigen specificity is unknown. The authors reverse transcribed all of the isolated RNA, so sequencing captured expressed TCRB transcripts. About 3.3 million reads, on average, came from each naive, central memory and regulatory T cell sample. The assay was immunoSEQ multiplex PCR, and TCRdb's table has in-frame clones only and misses some. This sample yields 310,000 or so clones, of which about a tenth are seen a single time; around 1% belongs to the top ten. This TCR derives from a man aged 25-45 years with type 1 diabetes. Sequencing used central memory CD4+ T cells from blood.

CDR3 DNA sequence: TGTGCCTGCAACAGGGGAGTGGGGACTGAAGCTTTCTTT. Protein product: CACNRGVGTEAFF. The chain joins TRBV30 to TRBJ1-1, with TRBD1 matching 7 bases. CDR1 and CDR2 (germline): GTSNPN, SVGIG (reference sequence). This CDR3 region has 13 residues. V lost 6 bases and J lost 5; bases outside the gene matches: 9.